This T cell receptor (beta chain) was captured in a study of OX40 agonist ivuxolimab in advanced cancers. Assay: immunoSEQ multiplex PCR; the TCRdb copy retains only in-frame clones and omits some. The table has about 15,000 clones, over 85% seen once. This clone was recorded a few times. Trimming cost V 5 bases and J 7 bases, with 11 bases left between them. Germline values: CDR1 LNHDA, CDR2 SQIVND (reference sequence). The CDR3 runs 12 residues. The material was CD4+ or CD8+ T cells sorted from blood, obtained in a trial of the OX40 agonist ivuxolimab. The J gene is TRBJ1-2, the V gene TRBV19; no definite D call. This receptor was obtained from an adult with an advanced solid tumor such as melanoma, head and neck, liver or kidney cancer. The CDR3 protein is CASSVQGGGYTF. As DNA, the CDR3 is TGTGCCAGTAGTGTCCAAGGCGGTGGCTACACCTTC.